Below, 4 T cell receptor beta chains from the same sample are listed, as sequenced in a study of blood T cell repertoires in COVID-19. The assay was immunoSEQ multiplex PCR, and TCRdb's table has in-frame clones only and misses some. The sample shows hundreds of thousands of clones, roughly 89% of them seen only once. The sequencing sample was made of peripheral blood. All receptors come from a woman in her twenties or thirties with active or convalescent COVID-19.

The V gene is TRBV7-9, the J gene TRBJ1-1; D ambiguous. The CDR3 loop spans 13 amino acids. Germline-derived CDR1 and CDR2 are SEHNR and FQNEAQ (reference sequence). Trimming pared 3 bases from V and 8 bases from J, leaving 13 bases between. The CDR3 bases are TGTGCCAGCAGCTTGCCTGATAACATGGAAGCTTTCTTT. It specifies CASSLPDNMEAFF.

This rearrangement joins TRBV5-5 to TRBJ1-6; possibly TRBD1 for D (6 bases). This CDR3 is 15 amino acids long. V lost 4 bases and J lost 8, with 16 bases in between. In germline, CDR1 is SGHKS, CDR2 YYEKEE (reference sequence). The CDR3 region is CASSLGQGPYSPLHF. CDR3 nucleotides: TGTGCCAGCAGCCTGGGGCAGGGGCCCTATTCACCCCTCCACTTT. The full variable domain, rest sourced from reference TRBV5-5 and TRBJ1-6, is DAGVTQSPTHLIKTRGQQVTLRCSPISGHKSVSWYQQVLGQGPQFIFQYYEKEERGRGNFPDRFSARQFPNYSSELNVNALLLGDSALYLCASSLGQGPYSPLHFGNGTRLTVT.

The chain links TRBV11-2 to TRBJ2-7, with 15 bases identical to TRBD2. The CDR3 extends over 17 amino acids. CDR1 SGHAT and CDR2 FQNNGV come from the germline V gene. V gave up 5 bases and J gave up 4 bases; unmatched junction bases: 9. The CDR3 DNA sequence: TGTGCCAGCAGCACCCGGGGGACTAGCGGGAGGACGTACGAGCAGTACTTC. Its protein is CASSTRGTSGRTYEQYF.

The chain carries TRBV18 and TRBJ1-2, with 11 bases that match TRBD1. Germline CDR1 reads KGHSH; CDR2 reads LQKENI. The J segment lost 4 bases and the V segment lost 3 bases, leaving 10 bases of the junction unmatched. The CDR3 totals 17 residues. In DNA form, the CDR3 reads TGTGCCAGCTCACCCCGGGACAGGGGGGTTAGTAGCTATGGCTACACCTTC. It encodes CASSPRDRGVSSYGYTF.